Detailed here is one T cell receptor beta chain. Antigen specificity is unknown. The sample belongs to a study of T cell responses to AZD1222 COVID-19 vaccine. Study-level points and caveats: At study baseline, merely several AZD1222 recipients were seropositive.

Sequenced by immunoSEQ multiplex PCR; TCRdb stores in-frame clones only, minus some. The sample records about 83,000 clones, around 89% being singletons. This clonotype originated in an adult in good health. The source was peripheral blood, collected on day 0 of MenACWY control vaccination.

The CDR3 DNA reads as TGTGCCAGCAGCCAGCTGACTAGCGCTCAAGAGACCCAGTACTTC. Protein product: CASSQLTSAQETQYF. The V call is TRBV3-1 (or the pseudogene TRBV3-2), the J call TRBJ2-5; 8 nucleotides agree with TRBD2. CDR1 is LGHDT, CDR2 YNNKEL, per germline (reference sequence). The length of the CDR3 is 15 residues. Trimming removed 3 bases from V and 2 bases from J; junction bases left unmatched: 5.